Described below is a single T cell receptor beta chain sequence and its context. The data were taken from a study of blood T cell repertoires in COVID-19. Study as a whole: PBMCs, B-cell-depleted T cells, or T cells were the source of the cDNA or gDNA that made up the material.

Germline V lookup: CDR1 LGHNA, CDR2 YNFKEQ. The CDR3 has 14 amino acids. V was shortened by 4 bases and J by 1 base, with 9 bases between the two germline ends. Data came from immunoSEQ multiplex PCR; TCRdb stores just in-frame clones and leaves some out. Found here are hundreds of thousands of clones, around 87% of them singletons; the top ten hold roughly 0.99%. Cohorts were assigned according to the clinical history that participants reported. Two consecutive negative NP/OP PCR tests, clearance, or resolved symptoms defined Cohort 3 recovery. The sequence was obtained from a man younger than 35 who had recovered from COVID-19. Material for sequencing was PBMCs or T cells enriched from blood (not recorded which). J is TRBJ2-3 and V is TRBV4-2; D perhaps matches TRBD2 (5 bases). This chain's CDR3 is CASSPGLGTDTQYF. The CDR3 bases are TGTGCCAGCAGCCCCGGACTCGGCACAGATACGCAGTATTTT.